The 26 T cell receptor beta chains listed next were all sequenced from one sample in a study of regulatory T cells in long-lasting Graves disease. Arm-PCR of CDR3 regions with iRepertoire HTBI primers generated TCR beta libraries. TCRdb redid the calling of the multiplex PCR reads with MiXCR, one entry per CDR3 protein. The sample records 400,000 to 450,000 distinct CDR3 sequences, 23% being singletons. Time point indicated: persistent/refractory GD, antithyroid drugs over 5 years with positive TRAb. Extracted PBMC RNA gave rise to the TCR library. The source material was peripheral blood mononuclear cells (PBMCs), sampled when the disease was refractory, from a patient treated with antithyroid drugs. These receptors were taken from a female donor with Graves disease.

The genes are TRBV24-1 and TRBJ2-5, with 7 bases matching TRBD2. The CDR3 covers 18 residues. V lost 5 bases to trimming and J lost 0 bases; unmatched junction nucleotides: 14. Germline CDR1 KGHDR, CDR2 SFDVKD. The CDR3 coding sequence is TGTGCCACCAGTGGGGCCAGTGCTAGCGGATCGTACCAAGAGACCCAGTACTTC. Translating gives CATSGASASGSYQETQYF.

The table lists this clonotype with many counts. This chain joins TRBV30 and TRBJ1-2, with D perhaps TRBD1 (5 bases). This CDR3 has 13 amino acids. With 5 bases removed from V and 3 bases from J, the gap between germline ends came to 13 bases. CDR1 and CDR2 (germline): GTSNPN, SVGIG (reference sequence). CDR3 DNA: TGTGCCTGGGCTACCGGGACGGACTATGGCTACACCTTC. As protein: CAWATGTDYGYTF. Supplemented by reference TRBV30 and TRBJ1-2, the full variable domain reads SQTIHQWPATLVQPVGSPLSLECTVEGTSNPNLYWYRQAAGRGLQLLFYSVGIGQISSEVPQNLSASRPQDRQFILSSKKLLLSDSGFYLCAWATGTDYGYTFGSGTRLTVV.

Notes on this clonotype: Since the CDR3 does not end with the conserved phenylalanine or tryptophan, this likely comes from a read error. The chain combines TRBV29-1 with TRBJ1-2; TRBD1 agrees at 8 bases. CDR1 and CDR2 (germline): SQVTM, ANQGSEA. With V trimmed by 5 bases and J by 5 bases, 7 bases remained unmatched. There are 13 residues in the CDR3. The CDR3 spells CSVQGAVKYGYTS. The DNA for the CDR3 is TGCAGCGTTCAGGGGGCAGTGAAGTATGGCTACACCTCC.

The count of this clonotype is one. The chain couples TRBV10-2 to TRBJ1-2; weak D call: TRBD1 (5 bases). The CDR3 extends over 14 amino acids. Germline V CDR1 and CDR2: WSHSY, SAAADI. Deletions cut 0 bases from V and 7 bases from J, with 12 bases between. CDR3 bases: TGCGCCAGCAGTGAGTCCCGGGACTACGGTGGCTACACCTTC. This translates into CASSESRDYGGYTF.

This clonotype was observed many times. V usage is TRBV20-1 and J usage is TRBJ2-7; D unclear. V dropped 6 bases and J dropped 1 base, with 10 bases sitting between them. This CDR3 is built from 12 residues. Per germline, CDR1 DFQATT and CDR2 SNEGSKA (reference sequence). The CDR3 sequence: CSAVAKSYEQYF. In DNA form, the CDR3 reads TGCAGTGCCGTGGCAAAGTCCTACGAGCAGTACTTC.

This clonotype has only a few counts. This chain connects TRBV12-3 or TRBV12-4 to TRBJ2-2, with a weak D call TRBD1 (5 bases). The CDR3 has 18 amino acids. Trimming left V 5 bases short and J 1 base short, with 20 bases between. In DNA form, the CDR3 reads TGTGCCAGCAGTCCGTGGGGCGAGTACGGAGAGAACACCGGGGAGCTGTTTTTT. This encodes CASSPWGEYGENTGELFF.

The chain employs TRBV29-1 and TRBJ2-3, with D hard to call. From germline, CDR1 is SQVTM and CDR2 ANQGSEA. The CDR3 is made up of 12 amino acids. The germline V and J ends were trimmed by 8 bases and 1 base, with 10 bases remaining between them. CDR3: CSLERGTDTQYF. In nucleotides, the CDR3 is TGCAGCCTCGAACGGGGCACAGATACGCAGTATTTT.

The chain recombines TRBV10-3 with TRBJ1-1; D unresolved. The V gene's germline CDR1 is ENHRY and CDR2 SYGVKD. The CDR3 length is 16 residues. Trimming took 4 bases from V and 5 from J, leaving 20 bases between them. The CDR3 DNA sequence: TGTGCCATCAGTGGAGCTTCGGGCAGCCCGGGGACTGAAGCTTTCTTT. Translation: CAISGASGSPGTEAFF.

This rearrangement joins TRBV28 to TRBJ1-2; no reliable D call. From germline, CDR1 is MDHEN and CDR2 SYDVKM. This CDR3 has 14 amino acids. The V gene lost 6 bases and the J gene lost 2 bases, with 13 bases spanning the gap. The CDR3 loop reads CASSPGRTNYGYTF. CDR3 bases: TGTGCCAGCAGCCCGGGAAGGACCAACTATGGCTACACCTTC.

The table lists this clonotype with a few counts. This chain uses TRBV27 with TRBJ2-7; D not resolved. The germline V and J ends were trimmed by 6 bases and 0 bases, with 15 bases remaining between them. Germline values: CDR1 MNHEY, CDR2 SMNVEV (reference sequence). This CDR3 has 15 residues. The CDR3 coding sequence is TGTGCCAGCAGCGTCAGGCAGGCCGCCTCCTACGAGCAGTACTTC. It specifies CASSVRQAASYEQYF.

This clonotype was recorded at least ten times. CDR3 bases: TGTGCCAGCAGTTGGGCAGGGGCGTTTGGCACTGAAGCTTTCTTT. It codes for CASSWAGAFGTEAFF. V is TRBV27 and J is TRBJ1-1; tentatively, D is TRBD1 (6 bases). Trimming cost V 4 bases and J 4 bases, with 16 bases left between them. The CDR3 consists of 15 residues. Germline V lookup: CDR1 MNHEY, CDR2 SMNVEV (reference sequence).

This clonotype was observed at least ten times. This chain connects TRBV28 to TRBJ2-2; the D is unclear. The CDR3 extends over 14 amino acids. Trimming pared 8 bases from V and 0 bases from J, leaving 10 bases between. Germline V CDR1 and CDR2: MDHEN, SYDVKM. The CDR3 protein is CASVGPSNTGELFF. DNA of the CDR3: TGTGCCAGCGTCGGACCTTCGAACACCGGGGAGCTGTTTTTT.

This clonotype was detected a few times. The chain carries TRBV11-2 and TRBJ2-7, with 9 bases lining up with TRBD2. Unmatched junction bases numbered 13, after V lost 5 bases and J lost 2 bases. This CDR3 is built from 17 residues. CDR1 SGHAT and CDR2 FQNNGV come from the germline V gene. As DNA, the CDR3 is TGTGCCAGCAGCCAGACCCCAAGACTAGCGGAGACCTACGAGCAGTACTTC. Residues: CASSQTPRLAETYEQYF.

This clonotype was seen repeatedly, ten times or more. V usage is TRBV5-6 and J usage is TRBJ2-5; 11 bases line up with TRBD2. J gave up 5 bases and V 1 base, and 10 bases lay outside the gene matches. CDR1 SGHDT and CDR2 YYEEEE come from the germline V gene. CDR3 length: 17 residues. CDR3 coding DNA: TGTGCCAGCAGCTTGCGGTCTAGCGGGAGGAATCGGGAGACCCAGTACTTC. Its protein product is CASSLRSSGRNRETQYF.

The chain has TRBV10-3 and TRBJ2-2; weak D call: TRBD2 (5 bases). CDR3 length: 14 residues. Germline lookup yields CDR1 ENHRY and CDR2 SYGVKD. V lost 0 bases and J lost 8, with 10 bases in between. The DNA for the CDR3 is TGTGCCATCAGTGAGTCAAGCGGCCTAGGGGAGCTGTTTTTT. This codes for CAISESSGLGELFF.

This clonotype has more than one count but fewer than ten. This sequence joins TRBV7-2 and TRBJ1-4; D ambiguous. Germline V gene lookup returns CDR1 SGHTA and CDR2 FQGNSA. The CDR3 runs to 15 residues. V was trimmed by 7 bases and J by 0 bases, leaving 12 bases between them. The CDR3 region is CASTPVLATNEKLFF. The CDR3 coding sequence is TGTGCCAGCACCCCAGTATTGGCAACTAATGAAAAACTGTTTTTT.

This clonotype was observed many times. The chain uses TRBV3-1 and TRBJ2-5; 11 nucleotides match TRBD1. Germline CDR1 reads LGHDT; CDR2 reads YNNKEL (reference sequence). The CDR3 loop spans 16 amino acids. After removal of 3 bases from V and 5 bases from J, the junction contained 8 bases not matched to a gene. This chain's CDR3 is CASSHTGTGGRETQYF. CDR3 nucleotides: TGTGCCAGCAGCCATACCGGGACAGGGGGACGGGAGACCCAGTACTTC.

This clonotype was seen ten or more times. V and J are TRBV6-5 and TRBJ2-2; TRBD1 or TRBD2 may be the D gene (5 bases each). CDR3 size: 15 residues. V was cut by 0 bases and J by 3 bases, with 8 bases left in between. CDR1 MNHEY and CDR2 SVGAGI come from the germline V gene. DNA for the CDR3: TGTGCCAGCAGTTACTCGAGAGGGGACACCGGGGAGCTGTTTTTT. Its protein product is CASSYSRGDTGELFF.

In regard to this clonotype: A much larger clone lies a single base off, so this may be a read error. This chain uses TRBV12-3 or TRBV12-4 with TRBJ2-7; D call uncertain. This CDR3 has 14 residues. The CDR3 DNA reads TGTGCCAGCAGTCCCCCCATCCGATACTACGGGCAGTACTTC. This gives the protein CASSPPIRYYGQYF.

The chain combines TRBV24-1 with TRBJ1-1, with 8 bases identical to TRBD1. From germline, CDR1 is KGHDR and CDR2 SFDVKD. The CDR3 has 13 amino acids. With 4 bases clipped from V and 6 bases from J, the junction kept 3 bases outside the gene matches. The CDR3 nucleotides read TGTGCCACCAGTGACCTACAGGGGGCTGAAGCTTTCTTT. It is translated as CATSDLQGAEAFF.

This clonotype was picked up many times. The V gene is TRBV7-3, the J gene TRBJ1-4, with D perhaps matching TRBD1 (5 bases). V shed 6 bases and J shed 4 bases, with 9 bases lying between them. Germline CDR1 and CDR2: SGHTA and FQGTGA. The length of the CDR3 is 13 residues. CDR3 DNA: TGTGCCAGCAGTCAAGGACATAATGAAAAACTGTTTTTT. It yields the protein CASSQGHNEKLFF.

The J gene is TRBJ2-5, the V gene TRBV7-9; 9 bases fit TRBD2. The CDR3 spans 15 residues. From germline, CDR1 is SEHNR and CDR2 FQNEAQ (reference sequence). With V trimmed by 8 bases and J by 2 bases, 9 bases remained unmatched. In nucleotides, the CDR3 is TGTGCCAGCTCGAAAACTAGCGGGTTTCAAGAGACCCAGTACTTC. Encoded protein: CASSKTSGFQETQYF.

The chain employs TRBV18 and TRBJ1-4; D is possibly TRBD1 (5 bases). The V end was cut by 3 bases, the J end by 7 bases, with 24 bases between. CDR1 is KGHSH, CDR2 LQKENI, per germline. The CDR3 has 18 amino acids. The DNA for the CDR3 is TGTGCCAGCTCACCTCTAACGTCCGGGGCCACCAACGGTGAAAAACTGTTTTTT. The encoded protein is CASSPLTSGATNGEKLFF.

This clonotype was seen only a few times. The gene calls are TRBV6-5 and TRBJ2-2, with TRBD2 identical over 9 bases. The J segment lost 2 bases and the V segment lost 3 bases, leaving 10 bases of the junction unmatched. This CDR3 contains 18 residues. Germline V gene lookup returns CDR1 MNHEY and CDR2 SVGAGI. The CDR3 DNA sequence: TGTGCCAGCAGTTATGTTCGCGGGAGGGCCATCAACACCGGGGAGCTGTTTTTT. Translating it yields CASSYVRGRAINTGELFF.

This clonotype was observed many times. The chain is built from TRBV29-1 and TRBJ2-2; 11 bases line up with TRBD2. The CDR3 runs to 16 residues. Trimming at V came to 1 base and at J to 5 bases, leaving 6 bases not matched to a gene. Germline lookup yields CDR1 SQVTM and CDR2 ANQGSEA. The CDR3 DNA sequence: TGCAGCGTTGAAGCCCTAGCGGGAGGAAGGACCGGGGAGCTGTTTTTT. Amino acid sequence: CSVEALAGGRTGELFF.

The table lists this clonotype with many counts. The CDR3 reads CASRPGQGFYGYTF. CDR3 sequence (DNA): TGTGCCAGCAGACCGGGACAGGGGTTCTATGGCTACACCTTC. The rearrangement links TRBV6-1 to TRBJ1-2, with 10 bases identical to TRBD1. From germline, CDR1 is MNHNS and CDR2 SASEGT. V dropped 6 bases and J dropped 4; count of bases not matched to a gene: 5. This CDR3 has 14 amino acids.